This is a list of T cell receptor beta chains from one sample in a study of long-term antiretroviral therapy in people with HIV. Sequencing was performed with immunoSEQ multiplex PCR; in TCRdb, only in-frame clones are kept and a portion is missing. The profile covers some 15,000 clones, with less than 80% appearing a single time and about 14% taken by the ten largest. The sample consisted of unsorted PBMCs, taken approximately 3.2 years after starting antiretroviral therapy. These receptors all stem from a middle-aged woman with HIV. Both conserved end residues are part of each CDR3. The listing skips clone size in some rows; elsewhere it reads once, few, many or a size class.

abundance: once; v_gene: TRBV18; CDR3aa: CASSPSTGGDGYTF
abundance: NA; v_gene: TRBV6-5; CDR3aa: CASSYVRGREDNF
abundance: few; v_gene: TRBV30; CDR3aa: CAWDGTGNPEAFF
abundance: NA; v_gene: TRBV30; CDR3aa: CAWDRRGVTEAFF
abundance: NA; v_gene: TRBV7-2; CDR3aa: CASSSGDRAIGYTF
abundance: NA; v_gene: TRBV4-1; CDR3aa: CASSYTGGDGYTF
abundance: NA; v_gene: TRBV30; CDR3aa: CAWSAQNQPQHF
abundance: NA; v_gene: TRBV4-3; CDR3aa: CASSQPSGGYNEQFF
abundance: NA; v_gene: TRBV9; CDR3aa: CASSPELRQGPTGYTF
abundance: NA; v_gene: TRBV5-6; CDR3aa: CASSLTTGQQETQYF
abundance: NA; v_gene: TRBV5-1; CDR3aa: CASSLGEGLEKLFF
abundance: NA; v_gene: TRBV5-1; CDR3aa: CASSESGQGAWDEQFF
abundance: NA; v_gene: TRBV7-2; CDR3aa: CASSSKTGLGYGYTF
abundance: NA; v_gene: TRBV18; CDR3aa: CASSPGTQGSMNTEAFF
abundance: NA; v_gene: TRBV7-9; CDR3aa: CASSLAAGFGRNEQFF
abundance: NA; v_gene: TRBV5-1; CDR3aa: CASSLGAGSTDTQYF
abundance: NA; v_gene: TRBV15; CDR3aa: CATSRDSGTGENEKLFF
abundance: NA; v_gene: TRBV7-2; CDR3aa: CASSLQVGDTEQFF
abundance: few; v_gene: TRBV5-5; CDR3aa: CASSFMGGGSYEQYF
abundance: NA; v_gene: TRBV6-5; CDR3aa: CASSYYRGYQNEKLFF
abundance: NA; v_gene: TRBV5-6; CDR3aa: CASSLFDRFNEKLFF
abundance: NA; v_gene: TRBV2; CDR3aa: CASSETEINYGYTF
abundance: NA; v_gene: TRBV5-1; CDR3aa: CASSLAPSGDEQFF
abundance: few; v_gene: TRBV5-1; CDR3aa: CASSSSGSMNTEAFF
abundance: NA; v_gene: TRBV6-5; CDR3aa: CASSYSKGVYGYTF
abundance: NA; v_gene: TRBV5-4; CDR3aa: CASRLDRSSFHEQYF
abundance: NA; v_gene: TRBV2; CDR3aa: CASSKDTDTEAFF
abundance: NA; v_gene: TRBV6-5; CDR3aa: CASSLIQGADGYTF
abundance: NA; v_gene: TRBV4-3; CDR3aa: CASSQDRQGSYGYTF
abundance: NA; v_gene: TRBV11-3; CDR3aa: CASSSRGGHTEAFF
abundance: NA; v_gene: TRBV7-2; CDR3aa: CASSREAETQYF
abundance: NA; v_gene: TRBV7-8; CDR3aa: CASSLAFVGGEKLFF
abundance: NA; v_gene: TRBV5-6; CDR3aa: CASSLDPRASNYGYTF
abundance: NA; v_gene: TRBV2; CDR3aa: CASSGQGLTDTQYF
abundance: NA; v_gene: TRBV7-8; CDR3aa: CASSLDVNTEAFF
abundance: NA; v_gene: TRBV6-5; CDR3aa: CASSYFRTFSGNTIYF
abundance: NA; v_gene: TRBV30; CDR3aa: CAWTGLDGYTF
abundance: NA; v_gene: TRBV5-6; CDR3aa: CASSHTGYKQPQHF
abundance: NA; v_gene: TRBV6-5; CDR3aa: CASSYSGTGGYGYTF
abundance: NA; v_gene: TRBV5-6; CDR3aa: CASTSWGNPGTEAFF
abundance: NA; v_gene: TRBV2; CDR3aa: CASSASGGANTGELFF
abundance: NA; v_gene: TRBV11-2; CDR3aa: CASSVGLAGGNEQFF
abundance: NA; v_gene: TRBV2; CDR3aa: CASSRSHQPLHF
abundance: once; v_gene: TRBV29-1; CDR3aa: CSVGTGSYGYTF
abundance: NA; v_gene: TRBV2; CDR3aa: CASSDPGRVSYEQYF
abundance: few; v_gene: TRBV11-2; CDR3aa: CASSLDLTRGDSPLHF
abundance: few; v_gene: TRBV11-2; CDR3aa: CASSLDSTGEVGYTF
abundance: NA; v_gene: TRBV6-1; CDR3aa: CASSEARGLTDTQYF
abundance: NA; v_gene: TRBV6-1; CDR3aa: CASNTAGANVLTF
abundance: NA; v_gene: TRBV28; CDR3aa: CASSSSGANYGYTF
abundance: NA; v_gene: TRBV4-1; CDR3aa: CASSQDWAGRRGGYTF
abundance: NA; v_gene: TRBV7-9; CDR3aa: CASSLGQGQPQHF
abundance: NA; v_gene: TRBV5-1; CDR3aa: CASSLAPGTGGTNEQFF
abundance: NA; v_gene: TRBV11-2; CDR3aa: CASSLTRLRVPGELFF
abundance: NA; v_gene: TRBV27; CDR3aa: CASRPGGAHTEAFF
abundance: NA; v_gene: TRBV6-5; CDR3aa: CASSYSSPGYYEQYF